This TCR beta chain emerged from a study of post-analysis software for immune sequencing data. Study-wide context: Clinical courses comprised relapsing-remitting, secondary progressive and progressive-relapsing multiple sclerosis. Findings and caveats of the study: Relative to controls, patients had about 5 TRBV segments at higher frequency, with TRBV5-6, TRBV5-1 and TRBV20-1 among these. Comparison with controls showed significantly lower normalized Chao1 diversity in multiple sclerosis patients. F-measure co-clustering was strong for batch-matched samples.

This CDR3 has 13 residues. Looked up from germline, CDR1 is DFQATT and CDR2 is SNEGSKA (reference sequence). The V gene end was trimmed by 6 bases and the J gene end by 3 bases; junction bases not matched to a gene: 6. Every TCR beta cDNA library bore unique molecular identifiers. T cells numbering about 0.85 to 11 million yielded cDNA molecules that totaled approximately 500,000. TCRdb ran MiXCR on the PCR reads and lists one entry per CDR3 protein. Found here are fewer than 850,000 distinct CDR3 sequences, 40% to 55% of them singletons; the top ten hold over 4.5%. In the case of this clonotype: What it binds is unknown.

The origin of this receptor is a girl aged 10-17 years with multiple sclerosis. The chain is built from TRBV20-1 and TRBJ2-7; the match to TRBD2 covers 9 bases. Sequencing was carried out using blood. CDR3 amino acids: CSAKAGGLYEQYF. CDR3 DNA sequence: TGCAGTGCCAAAGCGGGAGGACTCTACGAGCAGTACTTC.